A single sample is the source of the 24 T cell receptor beta chains below, sequenced in a study of CD8 T cells in Susac syndrome. Random hexamers were used to reverse transcribe roughly 0.45 to 1 ug of RNA. A single record per CDR3 protein comes from TCRdb applying MiXCR to the immunoSEQ multiplex PCR reads. The sample contains 150,000 to 200,000 distinct CDR3 sequences, under 97% of which appear only once. The sample consisted of CD4+ T cells from PBMCs. These receptor sequences come from a human donor with Susac syndrome.

The chain joins TRBV2 to TRBJ2-7; the match to TRBD1 covers 8 bases. The CDR3 runs 14 residues. The germline gives CDR1 SNHLY, CDR2 FYNNEI. The trim removed 6 bases at V and 4 bases at J, leaving 8 bases unmatched. CDR3 sequence (DNA): TGTGCCAGCAGCCCGAGGACAGGGACATACGAGCAGTACTTC. Translating it yields CASSPRTGTYEQYF.

This chain joins TRBV15 and TRBJ2-3; 7 nucleotides line up with TRBD2. The CDR3 length is 15 residues. Trimming at V came to 1 base and at J to 4 bases, leaving 5 bases not matched to a gene. CDR1 LNHNV and CDR2 YYDKDF come from the germline V gene (reference sequence). CDR3 bases: TGTGCCACCAGCAGAGGACTAGCTTACCCAGATACGCAGTATTTT. Residues: CATSRGLAYPDTQYF.

This clonotype has a handful of counts. The rearrangement joins TRBV18 to TRBJ1-1; a possible D gene is TRBD1 (5 bases). Trimming stripped 3 bases from V and 4 bases from J, with 9 bases between. The germline V gene encodes CDR1 KGHSH and CDR2 LQKENI. This CDR3 is 13 amino acids long. The CDR3 bases are TGTGCCAGCTCACCCCTTGGGGGCACTGAAGCTTTCTTT. It specifies CASSPLGGTEAFF.

This chain joins TRBV29-1 and TRBJ1-4; D gene unclear. CDR3 length: 12 amino acids. Between the trimmed V and J ends, which lost 6 bases and 7 bases, there was a span of 12 bases. CDR1 is SQVTM, CDR2 ANQGSEA, per germline. CDR3 sequence reads: CSVPGRSEKLFF. CDR3 DNA: TGCAGCGTCCCTGGGCGGAGTGAAAAACTGTTTTTT.

This chain joins TRBV20-1 and TRBJ1-2, with D unclear. With 1 base removed from V and 6 bases from J, the gap between germline ends came to 6 bases. This CDR3 is built from 11 residues. Per the germline V gene, CDR1 is DFQATT and CDR2 is SNEGSKA (reference sequence). The CDR3 here is CSARGGHGYTF. The DNA for the CDR3 is TGCAGTGCTAGAGGCGGGCATGGCTACACCTTC.

The rearrangement joins TRBV9 to TRBJ1-1; a possible D gene is TRBD1 (6 bases). The V end was cut by 4 bases, the J end by 6 bases, with 10 bases between. This CDR3 has 12 residues. CDR1 and CDR2 (germline): SGDLS, YYNGEE. CDR3 region: CASSRGGAEAFF. CDR3 coding DNA: TGTGCCAGCAGCCGCGGGGGCGCTGAAGCTTTCTTT.

V is TRBV25-1 and J is TRBJ1-2; TRBD1 might be the D (5 bases). The CDR3 sequence is 13 residues long. Trimming pared 2 bases from V and 8 bases from J, leaving 12 bases between. Germline loops: CDR1 MGHDK, CDR2 SYGVNS. The CDR3 nucleotides read TGTGCCAGCAGTGAAGGGGCAGGAGGGGGCTACACCTTC. Translated, it gives CASSEGAGGGYTF.

The CDR3 here is CASSVRGDNEQFF. CDR3 DNA sequence: TGTGCCAGCAGCGTTCGGGGGGACAATGAGCAGTTCTTC. The V call is TRBV9, the J call TRBJ2-1; TRBD2 matches 7 bases. The CDR3 is 13 amino acids. V lost 2 bases and J lost 5; bases outside the gene matches: 1. CDR1 and CDR2 (germline): SGDLS, YYNGEE.

J is TRBJ2-5 and V is TRBV20-1; 7 bases align to TRBD1. V gave up 2 bases and J gave up 1 base; unmatched junction bases: 7. The germline gives CDR1 DFQATT, CDR2 SNEGSKA (reference sequence). The CDR3 consists of 15 residues. CDR3 amino acids: CSARSGGQFQETQYF. CDR3 coding DNA: TGCAGTGCTAGAAGTGGGGGACAGTTCCAAGAGACCCAGTACTTC.

The rearrangement joins TRBV12-3 or TRBV12-4 to TRBJ2-3, with TRBD2 as a possible D gene (6 bases). CDR3 length: 14 amino acids. Trimming pared 6 bases from V and 1 base from J, leaving 11 bases between. The CDR3 loop is CASSWGGGTDTQYF. The DNA of the CDR3 is TGTGCCAGCAGCTGGGGCGGGGGCACAGATACGCAGTATTTT.

The gene calls are TRBV29-1 and TRBJ2-3; 12 bases align to TRBD1. The J segment lost 1 base and the V segment lost 5 bases, leaving 7 bases of the junction unmatched. CDR3 length: 16 amino acids. Germline CDR1 is SQVTM and CDR2 is ANQGSEA. CDR3 protein: CSVRGTGGLGTDTQYF. CDR3 DNA sequence: TGCAGCGTTCGGGGGACAGGGGGCCTTGGCACAGATACGCAGTATTTT.

The V call is TRBV6-1, the J call TRBJ2-7; TRBD2 aligns across 13 bases. V gave up 6 bases and J gave up 0 bases; unmatched junction bases: 5. The CDR3 extends over 16 amino acids. Per germline, CDR1 MNHNS and CDR2 SASEGT. CDR3 sequence (DNA): TGTGCCAGCAGACAGACTAGCGGGGGGTTCTCCTACGAGCAGTACTTC. It encodes CASRQTSGGFSYEQYF.

This sequence joins TRBV4-3 and TRBJ1-2, with D perhaps TRBD1 (6 bases). From germline, CDR1 is LGHNA and CDR2 YSLEER. CDR3 size: 11 residues. Trimming shortened V by 8 bases and J by 7 bases, and 11 bases separated the two germline ends. The CDR3 here is CASSDRRGYTF. The CDR3 coding sequence is TGCGCCAGCTCCGACAGGCGTGGCTACACCTTC.

This chain uses TRBV6-2 or TRBV6-3 with TRBJ1-5; 8 bases line up with TRBD1. J was trimmed by 3 bases and V by 2 bases; bases with no gene match: 9. The length of the CDR3 is 17 residues. Germline CDR1 reads MNHEY; CDR2 reads SVGEGT. The CDR3 nucleotides read TGTGCCAGCAGTTACGAACGGACAGGGCGCGACAATCAGCCCCAGCATTTT. Translation gives CASSYERTGRDNQPQHF.

The V gene is TRBV11-3, the J gene TRBJ2-3, with D perhaps assigned TRBD1 or TRBD2 (5 bases each). Germline V gives CDR1 SGHNT, CDR2 YENEEA. This CDR3 contains 16 residues. V lost 3 bases and J lost 3, with 16 bases in between. CDR3 residues: CASSFQGPAGTDTQYF. The CDR3 DNA follows: TGTGCCAGCAGCTTTCAGGGACCCGCAGGGACAGATACGCAGTATTTT.

A single count supports this clonotype. This chain links TRBV5-1 with TRBJ2-1; D possibly corresponds to TRBD1 (5 bases). Trimming left V 4 bases short and J 8 bases short, with 16 bases between. The CDR3 contains 14 residues. Germline loops: CDR1 SGHRS, CDR2 YFSETQ. The CDR3 sequence is CASSSFRATDEQFF. The DNA for the CDR3 is TGCGCCAGCAGCAGTTTCAGGGCCACCGATGAGCAGTTCTTC.

This chain joins TRBV4-1 and TRBJ2-7; D may be TRBD2 (7 bases). Trimming removed 0 bases from V and 2 bases from J, with 17 bases in between. Germline V gene data show CDR1 as MGHRA and CDR2 as YSYEKL. The CDR3 has 17 amino acids. The CDR3 loop reads CASSQDAAGEGAYEQYF. The CDR3 DNA sequence: TGCGCCAGCAGCCAAGATGCCGCAGGGGAGGGTGCCTACGAGCAGTACTTC.

The chain couples TRBV4-1 to TRBJ1-6; TRBD1 agrees at 8 bases. Unmatched junction bases numbered 7, after V lost 3 bases and J lost 6 bases. CDR3 length: 16 residues. CDR1 is MGHRA and CDR2 is YSYEKL in the germline V gene. The CDR3 DNA reads TGCGCCAGCAGCCACCCAAGACAGGGGTTTAATTCACCCCTCCACTTT. It is translated as CASSHPRQGFNSPLHF.

The chain joins TRBV10-2 to TRBJ2-2; tentatively, D is TRBD1 or TRBD2 (5 bases each). Germline loops: CDR1 WSHSY, CDR2 SAAADI. V was shortened by 11 bases and J by 4 bases, with 14 bases between the two germline ends. The CDR3 is 13 residues long. CDR3 nucleotide sequence: TGCGCCGTCGCCGGGACCTTCACCGGGGAGCTGTTTTTT. This codes for CAVAGTFTGELFF.

The chain combines TRBV7-2 with TRBJ2-7, with TRBD1 matching over 7 bases. Germline V gives CDR1 SGHTA, CDR2 FQGNSA. This CDR3 contains 13 residues. The V gene end was trimmed by 4 bases and the J gene end by 3 bases; junction bases not matched to a gene: 3. CDR3 sequence (DNA): TGTGCCAGCAGCTGGGGACAGAACTACGAGCAGTACTTC. This gives the protein CASSWGQNYEQYF.

The sample holds one count of this clonotype. The V call is TRBV27, the J call TRBJ2-6, with TRBD2 as a possible D gene (5 bases). This CDR3 spans 15 amino acids. V lost 6 bases and J 1 base, leaving 10 bases between the germline ends. Germline CDR1 reads MNHEY; CDR2 reads SMNVEV (reference sequence). The CDR3 spells CASSFRDSGANVLTF. In DNA form, the CDR3 reads TGTGCCAGCAGCTTTCGGGATTCTGGGGCCAACGTCCTGACTTTC.

This clonotype showed up just a few times. The chain employs TRBV28 and TRBJ2-3, with D possibly TRBD2 on 6 matching bases. The CDR3 runs 14 residues. Trimming stripped 3 bases from V and 0 bases from J, with 7 bases between. Germline V CDR1 and CDR2: MDHEN, SYDVKM. CDR3 loop: CASSFAGSTDTQYF. The CDR3 bases are TGTGCCAGCAGTTTTGCGGGGAGCACAGATACGCAGTATTTT.

This chain joins TRBV30 and TRBJ2-7; 8 bases match TRBD2. Germline V gene data show CDR1 as GTSNPN and CDR2 as SVGIG (reference sequence). V shed 5 bases, J shed 5 bases, and the junction held 2 bases outside the gene matches. The CDR3 length is 11 residues. CDR3 residues: CAWSGRDEQYF. The CDR3 nucleotides are TGTGCCTGGTCCGGGAGGGACGAGCAGTACTTC.

The chain joins TRBV6-5 to TRBJ1-1; no firm D call. The CDR3 totals 13 residues. Per germline, CDR1 MNHEY and CDR2 SVGAGI. V dropped 0 bases and J dropped 7 bases, with 9 bases sitting between them. The CDR3 DNA follows: TGTGCCAGCAGTTACTCCCCTGGGAGTGAAGCTTTCTTT. It yields the protein CASSYSPGSEAFF.